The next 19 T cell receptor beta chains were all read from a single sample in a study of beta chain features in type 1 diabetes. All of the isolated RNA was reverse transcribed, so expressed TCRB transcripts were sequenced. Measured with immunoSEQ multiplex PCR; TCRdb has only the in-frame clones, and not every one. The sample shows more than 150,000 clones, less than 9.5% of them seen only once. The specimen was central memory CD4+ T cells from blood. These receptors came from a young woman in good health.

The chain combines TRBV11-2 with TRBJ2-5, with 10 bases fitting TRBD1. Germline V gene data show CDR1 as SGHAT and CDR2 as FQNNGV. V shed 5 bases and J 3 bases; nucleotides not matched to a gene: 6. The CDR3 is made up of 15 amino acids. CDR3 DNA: TGTGCCAGCAGCGCCACCGGGACAGGGGAAGAGACCCAGTACTTC. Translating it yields CASSATGTGEETQYF.

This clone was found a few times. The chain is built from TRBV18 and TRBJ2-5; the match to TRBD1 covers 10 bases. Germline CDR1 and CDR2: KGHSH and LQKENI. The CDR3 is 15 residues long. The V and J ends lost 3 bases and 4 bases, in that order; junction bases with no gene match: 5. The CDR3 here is CASSPRGQGGETQYF. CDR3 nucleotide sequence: TGTGCCAGCTCACCTCGTGGACAGGGGGGAGAGACCCAGTACTTC.

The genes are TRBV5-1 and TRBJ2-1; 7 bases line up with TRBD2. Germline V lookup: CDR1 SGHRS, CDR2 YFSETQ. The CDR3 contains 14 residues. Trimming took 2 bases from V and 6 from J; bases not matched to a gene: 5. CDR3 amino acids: CASSFQPGGNEQFF. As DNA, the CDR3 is TGCGCCAGCAGCTTCCAACCGGGGGGCAATGAGCAGTTCTTC. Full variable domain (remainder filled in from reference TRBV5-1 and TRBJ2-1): KAGVTQTPRYLIKTRGQQVTLSCSPISGHRSVSWYQQTPGQGLQFLFEYFSETQRNKGNFPGRFSGRQFSNSRSEMNVSTLELGDSALYLCASSFQPGGNEQFFGPGTRLTVL.

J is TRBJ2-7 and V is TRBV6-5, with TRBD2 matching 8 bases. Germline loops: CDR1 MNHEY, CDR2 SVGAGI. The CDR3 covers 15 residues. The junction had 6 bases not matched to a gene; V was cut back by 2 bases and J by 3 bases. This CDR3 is CASSYLPGGGYEQYF. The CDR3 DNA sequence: TGTGCCAGCAGTTACCTCCCGGGGGGGGGCTACGAGCAGTACTTC.

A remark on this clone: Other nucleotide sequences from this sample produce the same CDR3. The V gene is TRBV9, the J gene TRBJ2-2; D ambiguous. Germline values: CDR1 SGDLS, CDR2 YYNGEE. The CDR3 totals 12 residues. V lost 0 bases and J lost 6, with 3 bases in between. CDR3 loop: CASSVDSGELFF. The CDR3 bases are TGTGCCAGCAGCGTAGACTCCGGGGAGCTGTTTTTT.

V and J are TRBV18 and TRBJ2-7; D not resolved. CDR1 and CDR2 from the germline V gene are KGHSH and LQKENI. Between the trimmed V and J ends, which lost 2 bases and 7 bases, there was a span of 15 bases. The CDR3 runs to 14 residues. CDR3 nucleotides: TGTGCCAGCTCACCAGCGACGGGTTTAGAGGAGCAGTACTTC. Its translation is CASSPATGLEEQYF.

CDR3 sequence reads: CAWRSKGDGRNTIYF. The DNA of the CDR3 is TGTGCCTGGAGGTCGAAAGGGGATGGGAGAAACACCATATATTTT. The chain recombines TRBV30 with TRBJ1-3; D may be TRBD1 (5 bases). This CDR3 has 15 residues. V was cut by 3 bases and J by 5 bases, with 17 bases left in between. Germline assignment: CDR1 GTSNPN and CDR2 SVGIG (reference sequence).

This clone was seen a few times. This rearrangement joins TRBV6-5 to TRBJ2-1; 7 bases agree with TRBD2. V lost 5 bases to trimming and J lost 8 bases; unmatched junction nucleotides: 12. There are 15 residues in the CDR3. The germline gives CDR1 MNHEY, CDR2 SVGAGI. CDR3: CASSPNPGRVDEQFF. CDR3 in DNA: TGTGCCAGCAGTCCGAACCCAGGGAGGGTTGATGAGCAGTTCTTC.

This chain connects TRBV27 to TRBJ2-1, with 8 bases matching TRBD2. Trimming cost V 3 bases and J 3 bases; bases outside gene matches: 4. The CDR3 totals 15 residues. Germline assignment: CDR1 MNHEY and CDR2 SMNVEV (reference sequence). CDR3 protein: CASSFGGRNYNEQFF. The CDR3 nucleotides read TGTGCCAGCAGTTTTGGCGGGAGGAACTACAATGAGCAGTTCTTC.

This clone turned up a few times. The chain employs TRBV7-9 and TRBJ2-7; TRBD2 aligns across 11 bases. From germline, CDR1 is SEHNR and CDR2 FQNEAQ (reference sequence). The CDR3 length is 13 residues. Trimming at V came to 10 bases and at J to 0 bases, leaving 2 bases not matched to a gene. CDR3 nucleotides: TGTGCCATAACTAGCGGGAGCTCCTACGAGCAGTACTTC. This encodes CAITSGSSYEQYF.

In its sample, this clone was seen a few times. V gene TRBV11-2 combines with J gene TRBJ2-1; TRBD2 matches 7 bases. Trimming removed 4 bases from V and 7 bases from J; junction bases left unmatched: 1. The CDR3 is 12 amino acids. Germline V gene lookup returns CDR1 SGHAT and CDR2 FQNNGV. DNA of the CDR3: TGTGCCAGCAGCTCCGGGGGGAATGAGCAGTTCTTC. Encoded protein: CASSSGGNEQFF.

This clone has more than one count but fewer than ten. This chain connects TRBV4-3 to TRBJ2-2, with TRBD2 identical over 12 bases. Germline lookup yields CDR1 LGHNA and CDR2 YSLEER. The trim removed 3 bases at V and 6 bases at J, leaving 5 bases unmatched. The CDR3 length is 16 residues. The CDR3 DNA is TGCGCCAGCAGCCACCCCGGACTAGCGGGACCCGGGGAGCTGTTTTTT. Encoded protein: CASSHPGLAGPGELFF.

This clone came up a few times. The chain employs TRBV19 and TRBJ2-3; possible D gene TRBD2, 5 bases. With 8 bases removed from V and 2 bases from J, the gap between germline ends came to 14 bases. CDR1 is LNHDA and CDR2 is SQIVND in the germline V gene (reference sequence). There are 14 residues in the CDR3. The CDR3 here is CASSERSSTDTQYF. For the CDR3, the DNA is TGTGCCAGTTCAGAGCGGAGCTCCACAGATACGCAGTATTTT.

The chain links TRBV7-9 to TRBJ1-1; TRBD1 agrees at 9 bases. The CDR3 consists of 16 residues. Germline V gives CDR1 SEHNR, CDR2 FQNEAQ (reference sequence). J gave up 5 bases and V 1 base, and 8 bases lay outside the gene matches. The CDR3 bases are TGTGCCAGCAGCTTAGGGCCAGCGGACAGGGGTACTGAAGCTTTCTTT. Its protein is CASSLGPADRGTEAFF.

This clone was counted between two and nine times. CDR3 protein: CASSQSGQGGYEQFF. The CDR3 DNA reads as TGTGCCAGCAGCCAGTCCGGACAGGGAGGTTACGAGCAGTTCTTC. The chain employs TRBV5-5 and TRBJ2-1, with 8 nucleotides matching TRBD1. The CDR3 has 15 amino acids. The V gene end was trimmed by 4 bases and the J gene end by 10 bases; junction bases not matched to a gene: 13. Germline values: CDR1 SGHKS, CDR2 YYEKEE (reference sequence).

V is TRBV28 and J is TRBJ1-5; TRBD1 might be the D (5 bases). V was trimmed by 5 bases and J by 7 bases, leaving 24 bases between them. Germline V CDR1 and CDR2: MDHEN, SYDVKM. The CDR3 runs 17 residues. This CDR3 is CASSTWSTTGGVQPQHF. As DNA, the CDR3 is TGTGCCAGCAGTACTTGGAGTACCACCGGGGGGGTACAGCCCCAGCATTTT.

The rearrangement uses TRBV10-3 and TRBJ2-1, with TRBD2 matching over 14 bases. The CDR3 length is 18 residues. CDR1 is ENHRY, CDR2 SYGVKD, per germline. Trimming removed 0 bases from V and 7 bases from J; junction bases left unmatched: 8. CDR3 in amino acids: CAISESQGLAGARNEQFF. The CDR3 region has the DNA TGTGCCATCAGTGAGTCCCAGGGACTAGCGGGGGCCAGAAATGAGCAGTTCTTC.

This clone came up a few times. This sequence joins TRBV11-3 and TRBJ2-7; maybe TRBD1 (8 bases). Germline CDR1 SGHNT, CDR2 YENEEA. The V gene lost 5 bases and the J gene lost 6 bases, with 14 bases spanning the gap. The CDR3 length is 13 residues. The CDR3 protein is CASSGTGGVEQYF. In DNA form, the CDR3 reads TGTGCCAGCAGCGGAACAGGGGGGGTCGAGCAGTACTTC.

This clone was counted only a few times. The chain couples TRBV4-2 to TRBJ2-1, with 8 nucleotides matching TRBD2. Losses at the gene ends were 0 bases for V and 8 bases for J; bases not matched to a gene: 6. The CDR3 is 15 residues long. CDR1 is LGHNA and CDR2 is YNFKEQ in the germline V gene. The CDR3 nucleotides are TGTGCCAGCAGCCAAGATGACGGGGGGGCATATGAGCAGTTCTTC. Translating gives CASSQDDGGAYEQFF.